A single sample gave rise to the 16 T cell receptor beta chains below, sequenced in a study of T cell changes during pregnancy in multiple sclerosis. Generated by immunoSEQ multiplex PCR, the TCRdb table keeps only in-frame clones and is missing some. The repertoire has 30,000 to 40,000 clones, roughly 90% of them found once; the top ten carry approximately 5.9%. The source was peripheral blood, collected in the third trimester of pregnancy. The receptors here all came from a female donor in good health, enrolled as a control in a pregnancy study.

CDR3 amino acids: CAIQFGNTEAFF. The CDR3 bases are TGTGCCATTCAATTCGGGAACACTGAAGCTTTCTTT. The genes are TRBV7-9 and TRBJ1-1; D uncertain. Germline CDR1 and CDR2: SEHNR and FQNEAQ (reference sequence). Trimming left V 10 bases short and J 1 base short, with 10 bases between. This CDR3 is 12 amino acids long.

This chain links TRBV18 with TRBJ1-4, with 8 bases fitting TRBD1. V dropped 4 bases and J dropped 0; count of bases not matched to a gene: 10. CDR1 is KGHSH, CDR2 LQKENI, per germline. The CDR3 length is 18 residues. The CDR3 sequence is CASSRRWTGKATNEKLFF. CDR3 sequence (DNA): TGTGCCAGCTCACGTCGATGGACAGGGAAAGCAACTAATGAAAAACTGTTTTTT. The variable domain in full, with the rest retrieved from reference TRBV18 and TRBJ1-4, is NAGVMQNPRHLVRRRGQEARLRCSPMKGHSHVYWYRQLPEEGLKFMVYLQKENIIDESGMPKERFSAEFPKEGPSILRIQQVVRGDSAAYFCASSRRWTGKATNEKLFFGSGTQLSVL.

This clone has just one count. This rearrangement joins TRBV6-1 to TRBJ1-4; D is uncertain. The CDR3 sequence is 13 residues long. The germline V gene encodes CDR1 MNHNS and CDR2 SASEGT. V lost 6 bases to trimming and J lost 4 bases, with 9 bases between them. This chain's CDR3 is CASSWRYNEKLFF. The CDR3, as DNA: TGTGCCAGCAGCTGGCGGTATAATGAAAAACTGTTTTTT.

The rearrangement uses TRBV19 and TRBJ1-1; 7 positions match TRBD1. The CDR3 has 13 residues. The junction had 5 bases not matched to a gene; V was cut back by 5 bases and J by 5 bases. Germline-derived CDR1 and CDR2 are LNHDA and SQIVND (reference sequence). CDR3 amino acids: CASSVQQGTEAFF. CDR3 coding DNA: TGTGCCAGTAGTGTCCAACAGGGGACTGAAGCTTTCTTT.

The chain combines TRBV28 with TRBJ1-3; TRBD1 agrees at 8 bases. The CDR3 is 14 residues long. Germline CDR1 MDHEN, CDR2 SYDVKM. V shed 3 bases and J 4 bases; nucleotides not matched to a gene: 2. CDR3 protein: CASSLRTGGNTIYF. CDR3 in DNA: TGTGCCAGCAGTTTGAGGACAGGGGGAAACACCATATATTTT.

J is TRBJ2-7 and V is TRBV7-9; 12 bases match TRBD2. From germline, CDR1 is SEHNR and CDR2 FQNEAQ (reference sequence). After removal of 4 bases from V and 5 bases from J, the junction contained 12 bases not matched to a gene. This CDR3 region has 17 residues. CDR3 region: CASSSNPRLAGAHEQYF. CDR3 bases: TGTGCCAGCAGCTCAAACCCGAGACTAGCGGGAGCCCACGAGCAGTACTTC.

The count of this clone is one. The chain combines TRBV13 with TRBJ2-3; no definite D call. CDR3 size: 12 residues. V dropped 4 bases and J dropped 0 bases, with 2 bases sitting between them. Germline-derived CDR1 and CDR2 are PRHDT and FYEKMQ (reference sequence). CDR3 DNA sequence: TGTGCCAGCAGCTCTAGCACAGATACGCAGTATTTT. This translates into CASSSSTDTQYF.

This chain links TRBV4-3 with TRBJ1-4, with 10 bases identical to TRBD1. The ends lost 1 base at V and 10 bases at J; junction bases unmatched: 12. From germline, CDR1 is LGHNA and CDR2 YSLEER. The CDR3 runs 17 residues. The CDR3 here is CASSQGVTGTGVGKLFF. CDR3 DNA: TGCGCCAGCAGCCAAGGGGTAACCGGGACAGGGGTCGGAAAACTGTTTTTT.

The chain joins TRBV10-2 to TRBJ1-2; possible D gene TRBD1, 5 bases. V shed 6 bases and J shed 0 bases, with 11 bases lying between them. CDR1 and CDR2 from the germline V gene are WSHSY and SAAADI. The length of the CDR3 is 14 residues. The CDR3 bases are TGCGCCAGCAGGGGGACTGAAGCTAACTATGGCTACACCTTC. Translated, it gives CASRGTEANYGYTF.

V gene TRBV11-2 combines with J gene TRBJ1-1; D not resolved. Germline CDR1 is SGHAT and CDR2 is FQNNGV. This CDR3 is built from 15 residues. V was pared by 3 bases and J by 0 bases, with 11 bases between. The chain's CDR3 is CASSFADSMNTEAFF. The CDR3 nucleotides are TGTGCCAGCAGCTTTGCGGACTCAATGAACACTGAAGCTTTCTTT.

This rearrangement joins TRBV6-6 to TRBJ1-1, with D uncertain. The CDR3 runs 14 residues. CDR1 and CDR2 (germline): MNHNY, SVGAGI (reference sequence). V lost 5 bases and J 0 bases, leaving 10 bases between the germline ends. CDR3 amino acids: CASSPTQMNTEAFF. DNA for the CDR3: TGTGCCAGCAGTCCAACCCAGATGAACACTGAAGCTTTCTTT.

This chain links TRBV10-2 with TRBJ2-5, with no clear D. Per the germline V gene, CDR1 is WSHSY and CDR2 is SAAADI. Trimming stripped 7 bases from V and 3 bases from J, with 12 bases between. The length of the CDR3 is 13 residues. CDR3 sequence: CASTRALKETQYF. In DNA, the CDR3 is TGCGCCAGCACACGCGCCCTTAAAGAGACCCAGTACTTC.

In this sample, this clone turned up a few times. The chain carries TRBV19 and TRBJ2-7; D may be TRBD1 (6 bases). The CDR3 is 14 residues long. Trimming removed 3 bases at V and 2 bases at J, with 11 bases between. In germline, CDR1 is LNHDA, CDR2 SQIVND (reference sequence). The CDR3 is CASSIGGTTYEQYF. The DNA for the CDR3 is TGTGCCAGTAGTATCGGTGGGACAACCTACGAGCAGTACTTC.

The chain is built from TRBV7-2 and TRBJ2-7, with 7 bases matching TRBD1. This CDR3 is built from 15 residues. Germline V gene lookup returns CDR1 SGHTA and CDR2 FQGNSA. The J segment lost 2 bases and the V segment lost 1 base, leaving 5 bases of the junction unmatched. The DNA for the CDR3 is TGTGCCAGCAGCTTAGTGGGGCAGGGGGCCTACGAGCAGTACTTC. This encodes CASSLVGQGAYEQYF.

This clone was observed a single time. CDR3 protein: CASRTSGTRTEELFF. The DNA of the CDR3 is TGTGCCAGCAGAACTAGCGGGACCAGGACAGAGGAGCTGTTTTTT. The chain couples TRBV2 to TRBJ2-2; 10 positions agree with TRBD2. This CDR3 is 15 amino acids long. Germline trimming cut 6 bases from V and 10 bases from J; bases unmatched to any gene: 11. In germline, CDR1 is SNHLY, CDR2 FYNNEI.

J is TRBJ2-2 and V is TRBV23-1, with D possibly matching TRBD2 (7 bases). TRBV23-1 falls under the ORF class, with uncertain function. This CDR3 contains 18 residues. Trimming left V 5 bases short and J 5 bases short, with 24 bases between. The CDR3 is CASSELGGGGGGTGELFF. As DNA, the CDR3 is TGCGCCAGCAGTGAACTTGGTGGGGGCGGGGGAGGGACCGGGGAGCTGTTTTTT.